This TCR beta chain was sequenced for a study of CD8 T cells in ankylosing spondylitis. Study results and caveats: Characteristic of ankylosing spondylitis blood, it appeared, was a TCR beta motif comprising about 8 highly homologous variants. Previous work reported some of these motif variants in the synovial fluid and blood of reactive arthritis. In peripheral blood, disease-linked CD8+ clones occurred at relatively low frequencies. Within matched ankylosing spondylitis synovial fluid, disease-linked clones were reportedly significantly enriched.

TCRdb re-called the 5' RACE reads with MiXCR, one entry per CDR3 protein. This table holds under 15,000 distinct CDR3 sequences, approximately 2.8% found once. CDR1 is SGDLS and CDR2 is YYNGEE in the germline V gene. This CDR3 is built from 15 residues. The ends were cut back, 5 bases at V and 2 bases at J, with 16 bases in the middle. This clonotype was observed at least ten times. What it binds is not known. The TCR sequence derives from a male donor with ankylosing spondylitis or in good health (not recorded which). The specimen was blood, either unsorted or a sorted T cell fraction (not recorded which). This sequence joins TRBV9 and TRBJ1-2; a weak D match, TRBD1 (5 bases). Written as DNA, the CDR3 is TGTGCCAGCAGTATAGAGGGGACTCCGAACTATGGCTACACCTTC. Translation gives CASSIEGTPNYGYTF.